This entry is about one T cell receptor beta chain. Its antigen is not known. The data belong to a study of naive CD8 T cells in extremely preterm neonates. General study points: Preterm infants showed shorter CDR3s, fewer N additions and less trimming than older groups. Shared CDR3 nucleotide sequences: preterm 2.5% to 3%, term approximately 0.4%, children roughly 0.03%, adults more than 0.0075%.

This CDR3 is built from 13 residues. CDR1 is MNHEY and CDR2 is SMNVEV in the germline V gene (reference sequence). The protocol was immunoSEQ multiplex PCR, while the TCRdb copy is restricted to in-frame clones and leaves out a portion. The table has about 6,100 clones, 95% to 99% seen once. Elective cesarean births at 37-41 weeks, without labor or membrane rupture, supplied the cord blood. Sequencing was carried out using naive CD8+ T cells from cord blood. This receptor was identified in a newborn in good health. This sequence joins TRBV27 and TRBJ2-5; 7 positions match TRBD1. The better agreement between TRBJ2-7 and the DNA end casts doubt on the J call. Here the CDR3 reads CASSLRGPYEQYF. CDR3 bases: TGTGCCAGCAGTTTAAGGGGGCCCTACGAGCAGTACTTC.